This entry lists 2 T cell receptor beta chains sequenced from one sample in a study of blood T cell repertoires in COVID-19. Profiled with immunoSEQ multiplex PCR; TCRdb holds only in-frame clones, not every one. The sample gives hundreds of thousands of clones, more than 80% of which show up once; under 1.5% is in the top ten. The source material was peripheral blood. The receptor source for this set is a woman in her twenties or thirties with active or convalescent COVID-19.

The CDR3 region has the DNA TGTGCCATCAGTGAGTGGACAGACCAAGAGACCCAGTACTTC. Protein sequence: CAISEWTDQETQYF. V gene TRBV10-3 combines with J gene TRBJ2-5; maybe TRBD1 (6 bases). Trimming left V 1 base short and J 0 bases short, with 6 bases between. The CDR3 loop spans 14 amino acids. The germline CDR1 and CDR2 sequences are ENHRY and SYGVKD.

The V call is TRBV27, the J call TRBJ1-1; 7 bases are shared with TRBD1. V shed 4 bases, J shed 2 bases, and the junction held 7 bases outside the gene matches. CDR1 and CDR2 from the germline V gene are MNHEY and SMNVEV (reference sequence). The CDR3 consists of 15 residues. The CDR3 region is CASSSDRIGNTEAFF. The DNA for the CDR3 is TGTGCCAGCAGTTCGGACAGGATAGGCAACACTGAAGCTTTCTTT.